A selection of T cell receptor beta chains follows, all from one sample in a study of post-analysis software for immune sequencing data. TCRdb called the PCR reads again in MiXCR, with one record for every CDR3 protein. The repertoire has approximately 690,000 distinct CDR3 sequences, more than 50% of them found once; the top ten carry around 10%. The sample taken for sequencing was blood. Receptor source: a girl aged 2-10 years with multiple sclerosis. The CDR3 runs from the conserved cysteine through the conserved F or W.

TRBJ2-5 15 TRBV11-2 CASSQGGAGSGEQYF
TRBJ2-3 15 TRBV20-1 CSAETIPGQRDTQYF
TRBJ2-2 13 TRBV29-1 CSVDSGGTGELFF
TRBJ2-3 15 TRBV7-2 CASSLIAGRGDTQYF
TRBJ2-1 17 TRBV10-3 CAISESRDRDPTNEQFF
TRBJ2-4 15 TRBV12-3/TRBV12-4 CASSPGDRGPGIQYF
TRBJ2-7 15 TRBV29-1 CSASRGAGGDDEQYF
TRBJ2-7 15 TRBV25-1 CASSAADGSSYEQYF
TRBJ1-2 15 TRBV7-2 CASSFREILGYGYTF
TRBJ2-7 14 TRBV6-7 CASSCRGASYEQYF
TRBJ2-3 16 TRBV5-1 CASSVGLAFLQDTQYF
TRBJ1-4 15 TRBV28 CASSLKYRLNEKLFF
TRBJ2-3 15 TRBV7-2 CASSLPSGATDTQYF
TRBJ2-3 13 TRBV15 CATMGGWQNTQYF
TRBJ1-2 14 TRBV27 CASSSSGLLYGYTF
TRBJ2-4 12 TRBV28 CASSLLRGEQYF
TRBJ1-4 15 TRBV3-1 CASSPRTDANEKLFF
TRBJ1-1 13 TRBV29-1 CSVGGRMKAEAFF
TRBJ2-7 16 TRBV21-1 CASSKALRRVSYEQYF
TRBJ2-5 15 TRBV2 CASRQDSSYQETQYF
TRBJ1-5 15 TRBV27 CASTSGGGGNQPQHF
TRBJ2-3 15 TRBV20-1 CSVSRIQGEADTQYF
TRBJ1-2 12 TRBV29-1 CSVKEINYGYTF
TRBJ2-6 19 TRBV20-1 CSARDQYSVLRSGANALTF
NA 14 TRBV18 CASSPPQSQNIQYF
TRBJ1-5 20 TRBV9 CASSASKSRGQGNSNQPQHF
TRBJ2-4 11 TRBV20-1 CSAQGLNIQYF
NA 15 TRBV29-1 CSVEERSRRTYEQYF
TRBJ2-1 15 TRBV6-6 CASSGHTGFYNEQFF
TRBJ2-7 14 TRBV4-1 CASSHWRDSYEQYF
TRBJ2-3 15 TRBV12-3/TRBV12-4 CASSFDRGSADTQYF
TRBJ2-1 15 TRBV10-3 CAISLPAGGPYEQFF
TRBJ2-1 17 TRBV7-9 CASSLDIWNPRDNEQFF